This T cell receptor (beta chain) appears in the sequencing data of a study of cytomegalovirus exposure and HLA in healthy donors. Broader study findings: While the bulk of TCR sequences proved rare, some public TCRs turned up in many donors. Overall, roughly 160 TCR beta chains were annotated as cytomegalovirus-associated. The authors confirmed in vitro that a few CMV-associated chains were specific for CMV antigens.

Libraries were prepared by immunoSEQ multiplex PCR; TCRdb keeps only in-frame clonotypes and omits some of them. This sample has around 150,000 clones; roughly nine tenths occur once, and the top ten carry 3% to 3.5%. Concerning this clone itself: The antigen is undetermined. Relative to the germline gene, one junction end is altered; a read error may explain this.

The germline V gene encodes CDR1 SSHAT and CDR2 FNYEAQ (reference sequence). The CDR3 sequence is 15 residues long. The chain employs TRBV7-7 and TRBJ2-1, with D tentatively TRBD2 (5 bases). The sequencing input was PBMCs. This sequence was found in a woman younger than 35 in good health and CMV-seropositive. CDR3 sequence reads: CASRSKVRAYNEQFF. DNA of the CDR3: TGTGCTAGCAGATCCAAGGTGAGGGCCTACAATGAGCAGTTCTTC.